These T cell receptor beta chains were read from a single sample in a study of blood T cell repertoires in COVID-19. Profiling relied on immunoSEQ multiplex PCR, and the TCRdb table lists in-frame clones only, not all of them. Of 93,000 or so clones in the sample, more than 70% were seen once. Sequencing input: peripheral blood. The receptors stem from a woman in her sixties or seventies with acute or convalescent COVID-19. Both conserved end residues are trimmed from each CDR3. Size values are once, few and many counts, or a class for expanded clones, and some rows have none.

TRBJ1-1,TRBV5-1,-,ASSPGTGTEAF
TRBJ1-1,TRBV7-9,-,ASSFGEWATEAF
TRBJ2-4,TRBV19,-,ASSIEQLAKNIQY
TRBJ1-5,TRBV27,-,ASSLWAGSNQPQH
TRBJ1-4,TRBV5-6,-,ASSLLARGPEKLF
TRBJ1-5,TRBV7-9,-,ASSSIYSNQPQH
TRBJ1-4,TRBV27,-,ASAWTRTNEKLF
TRBJ2-1,TRBV14,-,ASSPYAGGRGGEQF
TRBJ2-5,TRBV6-5,-,ASNLEETQY
TRBJ2-3,TRBV9,-,ASSVLGYTQY
TRBJ1-1,TRBV29-1,-,SGDRGNTEAF
TRBJ1-2,TRBV9,-,ASTSSTGSNYGYT
TRBJ2-1,TRBV15,-,ATRPGLAGGYNEQF
TRBJ1-4,TRBV5-1,-,TSSLEGGDEKLF
TRBJ2-7,TRBV7-8,-,ASSLRIFGTGAYEQY
TRBJ2-1,TRBV15,-,ATSRTLEGGLF
TRBJ2-1,TRBV5-4,-,ASSPRRDLYNEQF
TRBJ2-7,TRBV25-1,-,AGFKKVGILSYEQY
TRBJ2-2,TRBV5-1,-,ASSLGEGHTGELF
TRBJ1-3,TRBV7-5,-,ARSLIQGANKDTIY
TRBJ2-7,TRBV28,-,ASSTGFPYEQY
TRBJ1-2,TRBV19,-,ASSISTGRVDGYT
TRBJ2-4,TRBV20-1,once,SARWGDIQY
TRBJ2-1,TRBV12-5,once,ASGMGAATYNEQF
TRBJ2-3,TRBV19,-,ASSIYRGDTDTQY
TRBJ1-2,TRBV9,-,ASSARPGTGNYGYT
TRBJ1-3,TRBV25-1,-,ASSERDSFGNTIY
TRBJ1-1,TRBV21-1,few,ASKGPAGPF
TRBJ1-2,TRBV5-4,-,ASSLAGTGGYT
TRBJ2-2,TRBV12-5,-,ASARIVARLGGELF
TRBJ1-2,TRBV28,once,ASSSRTGGYT
TRBJ2-3,TRBV5-8,-,ASSLVRTGEQY
TRBJ2-3,TRBV6-6,-,ASSSPLAGGAASTDTQY
TRBJ2-3,TRBV3-1/TRBV3-2,-,ASSPWTSVADTQY
TRBJ2-5,TRBV5-1,-,ASSLATGVQETQY
TRBJ1-1,TRBV27,-,ASSLSSLRGRNTEAF
TRBJ1-1,TRBV29-1,few,SVEDRVGEAF
TRBJ2-1,TRBV5-4,-,ASSLTVYEQF
TRBJ1-5,TRBV5-1,-,ASSLSEGGNQPQH
TRBJ1-6,TRBV6-5,-,ASSYSIRGSPLH
TRBJ2-1,TRBV7-8,-,ASSMAGVSYNEQF
TRBJ2-1,TRBV7-6,-,ASSLRGGDFNNEQF